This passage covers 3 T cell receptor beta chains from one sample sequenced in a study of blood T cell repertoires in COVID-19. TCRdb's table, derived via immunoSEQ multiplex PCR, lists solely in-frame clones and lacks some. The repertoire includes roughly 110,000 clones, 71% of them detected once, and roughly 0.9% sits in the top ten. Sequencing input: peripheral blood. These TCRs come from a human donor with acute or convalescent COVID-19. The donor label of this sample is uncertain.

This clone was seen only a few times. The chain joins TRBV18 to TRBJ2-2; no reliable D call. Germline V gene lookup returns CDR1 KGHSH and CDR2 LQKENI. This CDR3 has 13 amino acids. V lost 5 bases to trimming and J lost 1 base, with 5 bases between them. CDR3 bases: TGTGCCAGCTCAGCCGGGAACACCGGGGAGCTGTTTTTT. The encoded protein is CASSAGNTGELFF.

The CDR3 DNA sequence: TGTGCCAGCAGCTCAACAGGGGATCAGCCCCAGCATTTT. Translating it yields CASSSTGDQPQHF. The chain links TRBV7-9 to TRBJ1-5; 7 nucleotides align to TRBD1. The ends lost 4 bases at V and 5 bases at J; junction bases unmatched: 2. Looked up from germline, CDR1 is SEHNR and CDR2 is FQNEAQ (reference sequence). This CDR3 spans 13 amino acids.

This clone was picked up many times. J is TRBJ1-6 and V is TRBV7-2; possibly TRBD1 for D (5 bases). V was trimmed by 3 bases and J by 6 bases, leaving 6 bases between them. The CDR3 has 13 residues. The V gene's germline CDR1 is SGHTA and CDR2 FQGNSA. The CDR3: CASSLGPNSPLHF. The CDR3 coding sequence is TGTGCCAGCAGCTTGGGGCCTAATTCACCCCTCCACTTT.